The clone carrying this T cell receptor beta chain was seen only a few times. Its antigen is currently unknown. The data were obtained in a study of Graves' ophthalmopathy and Graves' hyperthyroidism. Study background: Specimen type is peripheral blood, obtained at initial diagnosis before any treatment.

Study observations and caveats: Among expanded thyroid clonotypes above 0.001 frequency, most also occurred in blood. Ophthalmopathy was separated from stable hyperthyroidism by a 13-signature model with around 88% sensitivity and over 70% specificity.

With V trimmed by 0 bases and J by 0 bases, 2 bases remained unmatched. Germline CDR1 reads SGHNT; CDR2 reads YYREEE (reference sequence). This CDR3 has 15 amino acids. Clinical symptoms, serum thyroxine, TRAb, thyroid ultrasound and orbital computed tomography formed the basis of diagnosis. The TCR beta CDR3 regions underwent amplification from RNA transcripts. The authors performed first-round RT-PCR with HTBI primers and then a second-round multiplex PCR. Using its own MiXCR run on the multiplex PCR reads, TCRdb lists one record per CDR3 protein. The top ten hold around 47% of the sample, which has about 240,000 distinct CDR3 sequences, around 42% seen once.

The sequenced sample consisted of peripheral blood. The sequence was obtained from an adult man with Graves' ophthalmopathy. The genes are TRBV5-4 and TRBJ2-7; 8 nucleotides match TRBD2. CDR3 nucleotides: TGTGCCAGCAGCTTGGAGGGACTAGGCTCCTACGAGCAGTACTTC. Its translation: CASSLEGLGSYEQYF.